This T cell receptor (beta chain) derives from a study of T cell responses to AZD1222 COVID-19 vaccine. Concerning this clone: What it binds is unknown.

Whether given at about 4 or about 12 weeks, second doses were pooled. Findings of the study overall: Most donors were white British, females outnumbered males, and clonal diversity was possibly underestimated. As reported, nearly half of all spike-specific TCRs target variant regions that are unmutated.

Profiling relied on immunoSEQ multiplex PCR, and the TCRdb table lists in-frame clones only, not all of them. Of 150,000 to 200,000 clones listed, 92% are singletons. This clonotype was sampled from an adult who received the AZD1222 COVID-19 vaccine. The material sequenced was peripheral blood, taken 28 days after the second AZD1222 dose.

The CDR3 protein is CASSQAVEGDTQYF. CDR3 coding DNA: TGTGCCAGCAGCCAAGCAGTGGAGGGGGATACGCAGTATTTT. The J gene is TRBJ2-3, the V gene TRBV3-1 (or the pseudogene TRBV3-2), with D possibly TRBD2 on 6 matching bases. CDR3 length: 14 amino acids. CDR1 and CDR2 (germline): LGHDT, YNNKEL (reference sequence). V was trimmed by 1 base and J by 6 bases, leaving 11 bases between them.